This TCR beta chain originates from a study of blood T cell repertoires in COVID-19. CDR1 SEHNR and CDR2 FQNEAQ come from the germline V gene (reference sequence). Trimming cost V 5 bases and J 3 bases; bases outside gene matches: 6. The CDR3 has 14 amino acids. Produced via immunoSEQ multiplex PCR; TCRdb's table is partial and in-frame only. The table lists about 90,000 clones, about nine tenths of them singletons, with approximately 5.1% in the top ten. This TCR derives from a man aged 50 to 59 with acute or convalescent COVID-19. The specimen was peripheral blood. The J gene is TRBJ1-2, the V gene TRBV7-9; 7 positions agree with TRBD1. The CDR3 protein is CASSPGQVDYGYTF. CDR3 coding DNA: TGTGCCAGCAGCCCCGGACAGGTCGACTATGGCTACACCTTC.